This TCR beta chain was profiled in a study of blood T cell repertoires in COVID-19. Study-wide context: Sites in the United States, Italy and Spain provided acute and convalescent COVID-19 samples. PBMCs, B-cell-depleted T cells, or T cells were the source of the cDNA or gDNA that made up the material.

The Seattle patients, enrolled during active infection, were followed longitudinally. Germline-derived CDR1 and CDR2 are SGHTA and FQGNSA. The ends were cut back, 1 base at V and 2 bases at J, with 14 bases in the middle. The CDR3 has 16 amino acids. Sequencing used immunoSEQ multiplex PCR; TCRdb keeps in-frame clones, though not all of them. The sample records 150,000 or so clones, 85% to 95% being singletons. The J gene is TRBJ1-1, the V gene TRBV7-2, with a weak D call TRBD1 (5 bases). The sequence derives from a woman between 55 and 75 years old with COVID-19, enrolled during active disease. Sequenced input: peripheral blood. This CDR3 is CASSLVSREGNTEAFF. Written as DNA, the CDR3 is TGTGCCAGCAGCTTAGTATCCAGGGAGGGTAACACTGAAGCTTTCTTT.